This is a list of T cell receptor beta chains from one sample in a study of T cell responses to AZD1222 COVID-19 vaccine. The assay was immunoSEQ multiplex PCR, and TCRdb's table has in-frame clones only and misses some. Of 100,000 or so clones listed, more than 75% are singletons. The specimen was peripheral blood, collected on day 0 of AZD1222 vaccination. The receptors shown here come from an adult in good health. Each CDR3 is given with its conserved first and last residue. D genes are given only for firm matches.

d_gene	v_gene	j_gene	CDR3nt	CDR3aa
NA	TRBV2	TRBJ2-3	TGTGCCAGCACAAGGGACTTTTCTACAGATACGCAGTATTTT	CASTRDFSTDTQYF
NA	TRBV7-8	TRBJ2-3	TGTGCCAGCAGCTTAGATGGCCAGGGTACAGATACGCAGTATTTT	CASSLDGQGTDTQYF
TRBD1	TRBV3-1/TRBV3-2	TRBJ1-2	TGTGCCAGCAGCCGAGGACAGGGTATGAGCTATGGCTACACCTTC	CASSRGQGMSYGYTF
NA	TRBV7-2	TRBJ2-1	TGTGCCAGCAGGGACCGGGTCTCCGCGGCGAATGAGCAGTTCTTC	CASRDRVSAANEQFF
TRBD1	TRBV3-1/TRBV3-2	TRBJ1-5	TGTGCCAGCAGCCAGGGGAGGGGGCTTCAGCCCCAGCATTTT	CASSQGRGLQPQHF
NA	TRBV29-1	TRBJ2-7	TGCAGCGTTGAGTACGACCAGTCCTACGAGCAGTACTTC	CSVEYDQSYEQYF
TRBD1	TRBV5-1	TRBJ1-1	TGCGCCAGCTATTCCGGGACAGGGTATCCTGAAGCTTTCTTT	CASYSGTGYPEAFF
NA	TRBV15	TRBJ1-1	TGTGCCACCAGCAGAGATATTGAGAGTGGCACTGAAGCTTTCTTT	CATSRDIESGTEAFF
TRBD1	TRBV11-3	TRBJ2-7	TGTGCCAGCAGCCCGGGACAGGGGGATTCCTACGAGCAGTACTTC	CASSPGQGDSYEQYF
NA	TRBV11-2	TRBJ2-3	TGTGCCAGCAGCTCACTAGGAAATACGCAGTATTTT	CASSSLGNTQYF
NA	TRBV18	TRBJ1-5	TGTGCCAGCTCCGTAGACAGGAATCAGCCCCAGCATTTT	CASSVDRNQPQHF
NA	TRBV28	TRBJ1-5	TGTGCCAGCAAAACCCCCGGTGAGCCCCAGCATTTT	CASKTPGEPQHF
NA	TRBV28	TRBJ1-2	TGTGCCAGCAGTTTTCGTGGCAGTTACCCCTATGGCTACACCTTC	CASSFRGSYPYGYTF
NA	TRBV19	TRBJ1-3	TGTGCCAGCAAAGAGGGGCCAGGAGCTGGAAACACCATATATTTT	CASKEGPGAGNTIYF
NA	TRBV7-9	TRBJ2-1	TGTGCCAGCAGCCCCCGAGGGAGCTCCTACAATGAGCAGTTCTTC	CASSPRGSSYNEQFF
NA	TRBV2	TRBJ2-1	TGTGCCAGCACTGGGTGGGAGGAATACAATGAGCAGTTCTTC	CASTGWEEYNEQFF